The entry below describes one T cell receptor (beta chain). Original analysis: Counts of nucleated cells, estimated from reference gene primer amplification, were obtained. The repertoire was sequenced with immunoSEQ multiplex PCR; TCRdb's copy has only in-frame clones and lacks some. V, J and clone size reflect that table, while D and trimming were determined from the DNA. The sample consists of 240,000 or so clones, roughly 80% of them appearing once. These data come from a study of blood T cell repertoires in COVID-19. Study-wide context: Acute-phase and convalescent COVID-19 samples originated in the United States, Italy and Spain.

Germline CDR1 SNHLY, CDR2 FYNNEI. The CDR3 runs to 16 residues. The V segment lost 5 bases and the J segment 2 bases; nucleotides outside the gene matches: 8. The sequencing input was peripheral blood. The gene calls are TRBV2 and TRBJ2-3; 9 positions agree with TRBD2. The TCR comes from a woman under 30 with acute or convalescent COVID-19. The CDR3 here is CASSLGLAPVTDTQYF. As DNA, the CDR3 is TGTGCCAGCAGTCTCGGACTAGCGCCAGTCACAGATACGCAGTATTTT.